This T cell receptor (beta chain) originates from a study of CD8+ T cells in alopecia areata (dated by TCRdb to 2017 to 2018). Study-level background: Treated patients were enrolled in an open-label pilot trial of oral tofacitinib, 5 to 10 mg twice daily, for moderate-to-severe alopecia areata. To study T cell clonal expansion in alopecia areata, the researchers applied high-throughput TCRbeta sequencing to both the C3H/HeJ mouse model and human patients. Tofacitinib-treated patients had biopsies at baseline and at 4 and 24 weeks of treatment, with a later scalp biopsy in several patients. In treated patients, disease severity was measured using the SALT score, which gives the percentage of scalp surface area affected. TCRbeta CDR3 regions were amplified by immunoSEQ multiplex PCR using 35 Vbeta forward and 13 Jbeta reverse primers. Scalp clonality was compared across normal scalp (n=4), patchy alopecia areata scalp (n=8), and alopecia totalis/universalis scalp (n=8). RNA came from the PAXgene miRNA kit for fixed scalp, the miRNeasy kit for PBMCs, and the RNeasy kit for mouse skin. Patients stayed on tofacitinib for 6 to 18 months and then had 6 months of follow-up off drug so that delayed response and recurrence could be assessed. Scalp tissue and sorted CD4+ and CD8+ peripheral blood T cells from patchy and totalis/universalis alopecia areata patients and from healthy controls were covered by human TCRbeta sequencing.

The time point label of this sample denotes: more than 3 weeks on oral tofacitinib. Per the publication, the treatment or condition label means: oral pan-JAK inhibitor, 5-10 mg twice daily. Lesional scalp punch biopsies and peripheral blood were collected from alopecia areata patients. After PBMCs were isolated by density centrifugation and stained for CD3, CD4 and CD8, a FACSAria was used to sort CD4+ and CD8+ T cells. The protocol used for the library was the immunoSEQ multiplex PCR assay. To provide template for TCR sequencing, every sample had RNA extracted and reverse transcribed into cDNA. SuperScript III was used to make first-strand cDNA, primed with a 2:1 mix of oligo-dT and random hexamers. A synthetic immune receptor repertoire was used to assess amplification bias, and residual bias was removed computationally. The study's processing was this. Raw reads were preprocessed to remove errors, and CDR3 was defined according to IMGT conventions as the region from the conserved cysteine to phenylalanine. Clonality was computed by normalizing Shannon entropy by log2 of the number of productive unique TCRs and subtracting the result from 1. Whether each scalp clone was CD4 or CD8 was inferred by checking scalp TCRbeta sequences against the CD4 and CD8 repertoires from sorted blood. TCRdb obtained this table from immuneACCESS and retained in-frame rearrangements with V and J assigned. These tables miss some clones; where compared with another copy, unresolved V genes account for less than half of the shortfall, and the remainder is unexplained. V, J and clone size were drawn from that table, and D and trimming were deduced from the DNA. Across this sample there are 120,000 to 150,000 clones, with around 82% seen only once. The ten largest clones capture 20% to 25% of the sample.

The CDR3 runs 12 residues from the cysteine to the phenylalanine. Only the CDR3 DNA is retained, 36 bases long and in frame from the first base. CDR1 and CDR2 are drawn from the germline V gene (reference sequence): GTSNPN, SVGIG. V is pared back by 5 bases and J by 4 bases, with 8 bases lying between the germline termini. The investigation overall reported the following: Because the treated cohort was small and had only one nonresponder, larger studies are needed to examine links between baseline CD8+ expansion and response. Many expanded lesional clones persisted in scalp and blood during tofacitinib treatment, which may partly explain relapse after stopping treatment. Shared TCR sequences between patients were less evident than in mice, which may be partly attributable to HLA diversity in the patient population. Resident alphabeta T cells in normal human skin are also sequenced, complicating scalp TCR repertoire analysis, unlike mouse skin dominated by gammadelta T cells. Scalp clonality and the number of expanded CD8+ clones among the top 100 scalp clones were significantly decreased by tofacitinib. Higher clonality and more expanded CD8+ clones were observed in lesional scalp than in normal scalp, particularly in alopecia totalis/universalis, a finding suggestive of antigenic drive.

As for this clone: Its cognate antigen has yet to be identified. It has no much larger one-base neighbor in the sample; base qualities were not kept.

This sample comprised CD8+ T cells sorted from blood, obtained at week 4, from a patient treated with tofacitinib. The sequence derives from a human donor with alopecia areata. The rearrangement joined TRBV30 to TRBJ2-2, with the D call perhaps TRBD1 or TRBD2, as 5 bases match in each case. The CDR3 region has the sequence CAWFGATGELFF. At the DNA level, the sequence is TGTGCCTGGTTCGGGGCCACCGGGGAGCTGTTTTTT. The CDR3, completed at both ends by the reference TRBV30 and TRBJ2-2 genes, gives the full variable domain SQTIHQWPATLVQPVGSPLSLECTVEGTSNPNLYWYRQAAGRGLQLLFYSVGIGQISSEVPQNLSASRPQDRQFILSSKKLLLSDSGFYLCAWFGATGELFFGEGSRLTVL.